Each of the 3 T cell receptor beta chains below was sequenced from the same sample in a study of blood T cell repertoires in COVID-19. Produced via immunoSEQ multiplex PCR; TCRdb's table is partial and in-frame only. The data contain about 140,000 clones, roughly 80% of them singletons. Sequencing used peripheral blood. These receptors came from a woman aged 45-60 years with active or convalescent COVID-19.

CDR3 bases: TGTGCCAGCAGTGAAAGGGGGGGCGCTGGGGAAAAACTGTTTTTT. This sequence encodes CASSERGGAGEKLFF. The V gene is TRBV6-1, the J gene TRBJ1-4; TRBD1 might be the D (6 bases). The germline V gene has CDR1 MNHNS and CDR2 SASEGT. The CDR3 sequence is 15 residues long. The V gene lost 2 bases and the J gene lost 8 bases, with 15 bases spanning the gap.

The V call is TRBV11-2, the J call TRBJ1-1; 11 bases fit TRBD1. Germline lookup yields CDR1 SGHAT and CDR2 FQNNGV. The ends lost 5 bases at V and 7 bases at J; junction bases unmatched: 6. The length of the CDR3 is 14 residues. The CDR3 bases are TGTGCCAGCAGCCCGCCGGGGACAGGGGGTGAAGCTTTCTTT. It translates to CASSPPGTGGEAFF.

This clone was counted a few times. This chain connects TRBV6-6 to TRBJ1-6; D not resolved. The V end lost 5 bases, the J end lost 9 bases, and 8 bases lay between the germline ends. CDR3 length: 12 amino acids. Germline V gene data show CDR1 as MNHNY and CDR2 as SVGAGI (reference sequence). This chain's CDR3 is CASSPEGSPLHF. CDR3 in DNA: TGTGCCAGCAGTCCCGAGGGTTCACCCCTCCACTTT.